These 22 T cell receptor beta chains originate from one sample sequenced in a study of PD-1 blockade in mismatch repair-deficient tumors. The method was immunoSEQ multiplex PCR; TCRdb's version includes in-frame clones alone and lacks a portion of them. The repertoire holds 60,000 to 65,000 clones, with approximately 88% as singletons. The sample here was peripheral blood, taken 52 weeks after starting pembrolizumab. The receptors come from an adult with mismatch repair-deficient cancer.

This chain joins TRBV6-5 and TRBJ2-7; the D gene is possibly TRBD2 (5 bases). Trimming shortened V by 6 bases and J by 4 bases, and 16 bases separated the two germline ends. Germline-derived CDR1 and CDR2 are MNHEY and SVGAGI. The CDR3 extends over 14 amino acids. The CDR3 here is CASRPPGIAYEQYF. CDR3 coding DNA: TGTGCCAGCAGGCCTCCCGGGATAGCATACGAGCAGTACTTC.

In this sample, this clone turned up once. J is TRBJ2-7 and V is TRBV11-2, with TRBD2 matching 7 bases. The junction had 8 bases not matched to a gene; V was cut back by 5 bases and J by 4 bases. This CDR3 spans 14 amino acids. Germline CDR1 reads SGHAT; CDR2 reads FQNNGV. In DNA form, the CDR3 reads TGTGCCAGCAGCCCACGGACTAGTCGTTACGAGCAGTACTTC. This translates into CASSPRTSRYEQYF.

The CDR3 loop is CASSGGTDWVYEQYF. The CDR3 DNA is TGTGCCAGCAGTGGGGGGACAGATTGGGTCTACGAGCAGTACTTC. This sequence joins TRBV28 and TRBJ2-7, with D maybe TRBD1 (7 bases). V dropped 5 bases and J dropped 3 bases, with 17 bases sitting between them. CDR1 is MDHEN and CDR2 is SYDVKM in the germline V gene. The CDR3 sequence is 15 residues long.

CDR3 in amino acids: CASSGLRGGLFYEQYF. The DNA for the CDR3 is TGTGCCAGCAGTGGGCTTCGGGGAGGTTTGTTCTACGAGCAGTACTTC. The chain carries TRBV6-1 and TRBJ2-7; TRBD2 might be the D (6 bases). V lost 4 bases, J lost 3 bases, and 19 bases lay in between. Germline V gene data show CDR1 as MNHNS and CDR2 as SASEGT. CDR3 length: 16 amino acids.

The chain combines TRBV9 with TRBJ1-1; TRBD1 matches at 9 bases. This CDR3 comprises 15 residues. With V trimmed by 4 bases and J by 4 bases, 8 bases remained unmatched. Germline-derived CDR1 and CDR2 are SGDLS and YYNGEE. The DNA for the CDR3 is TGTGCCAGCAGCCCTCCCTCGACAGGGGGCACTGAAGCTTTCTTT. The encoded protein is CASSPPSTGGTEAFF. Full variable domain (missing parts from reference TRBV9 and TRBJ1-1): DSGVTQTPKHLITATGQRVTLRCSPRSGDLSVYWYQQSLDQGLQFLIQYYNGEERAKGNILERFSAQQFPDLHSELNLSSLELGDSALYFCASSPPSTGGTEAFFGQGTRLTVV.

The V gene is TRBV10-2, the J gene TRBJ2-1, with unresolved D. The germline V and J ends were trimmed by 5 bases and 4 bases, with 3 bases remaining between them. This CDR3 comprises 11 residues. The V gene's germline CDR1 is WSHSY and CDR2 SAAADI. CDR3 residues: CASSLYNEQFF. CDR3 sequence (DNA): TGCGCCAGCAGTTTATACAATGAGCAGTTCTTC.

The CDR3 DNA follows: TGCGCCAGCAGCCCCAAGACAGTCTCCAACACAGATACGCAGTATTTT. Its protein is CASSPKTVSNTDTQYF. V gene TRBV4-3 combines with J gene TRBJ2-3; D might be TRBD1 (5 bases). V lost 4 bases and J lost 2, with 16 bases in between. This CDR3 has 16 residues. The germline V gene has CDR1 LGHNA and CDR2 YSLEER.

The chain recombines TRBV2 with TRBJ1-2, with D possibly matching TRBD1 (6 bases). Germline values: CDR1 SNHLY, CDR2 FYNNEI. The V gene lost 7 bases and the J gene lost 2 bases, with 8 bases spanning the gap. The CDR3 consists of 12 residues. The CDR3 nucleotides are TGTGCCAGCACGACAGGCAACTATGGCTACACCTTC. As protein: CASTTGNYGYTF.

This chain uses TRBV6-5 with TRBJ2-3, with TRBD1 as a possible D gene (6 bases). The CDR3 loop spans 12 amino acids. CDR1 MNHEY and CDR2 SVGAGI come from the germline V gene. With 4 bases removed from V and 6 bases from J, the gap between germline ends came to 8 bases. The CDR3 DNA follows: TGTGCCAGCAGTTTGCAGGGGGATACGCAGTATTTT. Its protein is CASSLQGDTQYF.

This chain links TRBV2 with TRBJ2-7; D call uncertain. Trimming cost V 6 bases and J 0 bases, with 15 bases left between them. The CDR3 covers 15 residues. The germline gives CDR1 SNHLY, CDR2 FYNNEI. For the CDR3, the DNA is TGTGCCAGCAGGGCTGAGGCGGCAAGCTCCTACGAGCAGTACTTC. It is translated as CASRAEAASSYEQYF.

This chain connects TRBV4-2 to TRBJ2-7; TRBD1 agrees at 8 bases. CDR1 LGHNA and CDR2 YNFKEQ come from the germline V gene. V was pared by 4 bases and J by 4 bases, with 21 bases of the junction left unmatched. CDR3 length: 19 residues. This CDR3 reads CASSLHATGDVMYAYEQYF. The CDR3 region has the DNA TGTGCCAGCAGCCTTCATGCGACAGGGGATGTAATGTACGCTTACGAGCAGTACTTC.

This clone was seen just once. V gene TRBV7-9 combines with J gene TRBJ2-4; 9 bases map to TRBD1. V gave up 5 bases and J gave up 2 bases; unmatched junction bases: 4. CDR1 is SEHNR and CDR2 is FQNEAQ in the germline V gene (reference sequence). This CDR3 is built from 15 residues. CDR3 DNA: TGTGCCAGCAGCCCGACAGGGGGGTCCAAAAACATTCAGTACTTC. It specifies CASSPTGGSKNIQYF.

The rearrangement joins TRBV5-8 to TRBJ1-1; D remains ambiguous. The CDR3 contains 12 residues. V was cut by 2 bases and J by 3 bases, with 5 bases left in between. In germline, CDR1 is SGHTS, CDR2 YDEGEE. For the CDR3, the DNA is TGTGCCAGCAGCTTTTCGCACACTGAAGCTTTCTTT. This translates into CASSFSHTEAFF. Together with reference TRBV5-8 and TRBJ1-1, the CDR3 gives the full variable domain: EAGVTQSPTHLIKTRGQQATLRCSPISGHTSVYWYQQALGLGLQFLLWYDEGEERNRGNFPPRFSGRQFPNYSSELNVNALELEDSALYLCASSFSHTEAFFGQGTRLTVV.

The chain links TRBV6-5 to TRBJ1-2; TRBD1 is a possible D gene (5 bases). Trimming stripped 5 bases from V and 7 bases from J, with 17 bases between. The CDR3 consists of 14 residues. Looked up from germline, CDR1 is MNHEY and CDR2 is SVGAGI. The CDR3 coding sequence is TGTGCCAGCAGTCCCGCAGGCAGGGTGGGTGGCTACACCTTC. Translating gives CASSPAGRVGGYTF.

The gene calls are TRBV7-9 and TRBJ2-2; the D gene is possibly TRBD1 (5 bases). Per germline, CDR1 SEHNR and CDR2 FQNEAQ (reference sequence). The CDR3 has 17 residues. V was trimmed by 3 bases and J by 1 base, leaving 15 bases between them. DNA for the CDR3: TGTGCCAGCAGCTTGGGGCGGCCAGGATTGAACACCGGGGAGCTGTTTTTT. This codes for CASSLGRPGLNTGELFF.

The chain carries TRBV29-1 and TRBJ2-7; D is ambiguous. There are 12 residues in the CDR3. The germline CDR1 and CDR2 sequences are SQVTM and ANQGSEA. V was cut by 1 base and J by 5 bases, with 9 bases left in between. CDR3 DNA: TGCAGCGTTGAAGTATCACAAGACGAGCAGTACTTC. It is translated as CSVEVSQDEQYF.

The J gene is TRBJ2-3, the V gene TRBV7-9; 7 nucleotides line up with TRBD2. V gave up 4 bases and J gave up 0 bases; unmatched junction bases: 13. The CDR3 totals 18 residues. The germline gives CDR1 SEHNR, CDR2 FQNEAQ (reference sequence). CDR3 coding DNA: TGTGCCAGCAGCTCCCCAAGGAAAGGCGGGAGCAGCACAGATACGCAGTATTTT. Translation gives CASSSPRKGGSSTDTQYF.

The chain is built from TRBV4-2 and TRBJ1-2, with no clear D. Trimming removed 0 bases at V and 9 bases at J, with 5 bases between. Germline V gene lookup returns CDR1 LGHNA and CDR2 YNFKEQ. The CDR3 covers 11 residues. CDR3 amino acids: CASSQEGSYTF. The CDR3 DNA sequence: TGTGCCAGCAGCCAAGAGGGAAGCTACACCTTC.

The chain has TRBV6-1 and TRBJ2-7, with D maybe TRBD1 (5 bases). Germline V lookup: CDR1 MNHNS, CDR2 SASEGT. The CDR3 runs to 14 residues. Trimming pared 7 bases from V and 0 bases from J, leaving 13 bases between. The CDR3 DNA reads TGTGCCAGCACCCCGTCGACAGCCTCCTACGAGCAGTACTTC. Amino acids: CASTPSTASYEQYF.

The J gene is TRBJ2-7, the V gene TRBV5-1, with a tentative D call TRBD1 (6 bases). V lost 0 bases and J 1 base, leaving 14 bases between the germline ends. Germline V CDR1 and CDR2: SGHRS, YFSETQ. The CDR3 sequence is 16 residues long. This CDR3 is CASSLDPGTPSYEQYF. Here the CDR3 DNA reads TGCGCCAGCAGCTTGGACCCCGGGACACCTTCCTACGAGCAGTACTTC.

The CDR3 DNA is TGTGCCTGGACGCCAGGTGTCCGGTACAATGAGCAGTTCTTC. Residues: CAWTPGVRYNEQFF. V is TRBV30 and J is TRBJ2-1; D is uncertain. There are 14 residues in the CDR3. Germline V gene sequence: CDR1 GTSNPN, CDR2 SVGIG (reference sequence). V lost 4 bases and J 4 bases, leaving 14 bases between the germline ends.

A few counts support this clone. CDR3 sequence (DNA): TGTGCCTGGAGTCCAACAGGATTAGGGGGGGAGCTGTTTTTT. Protein sequence: CAWSPTGLGGELFF. This chain connects TRBV30 to TRBJ2-2; D might be TRBD1 (5 bases). This CDR3 has 14 amino acids. Germline assignment: CDR1 GTSNPN and CDR2 SVGIG (reference sequence). Trimming left V 2 bases short and J 8 bases short, with 15 bases between.